A selection of T cell receptor beta chains follows, all from one sample in a study of control samples from healthy donors and cancer patients. Clones were read by immunoSEQ multiplex PCR, and TCRdb kept only the in-frame ones, dropping some. The data hold about 77,000 clones, with 85% to 95% observed a single time. The sample comprised blood. Receptors were obtained from an older woman in good health. The CDR3 runs from the conserved cysteine through the conserved F or W. Fields, in order: D gene, J gene, V gene, clone size, CDR3 DNA, CDR3 protein. A D gene is named only where the DNA matches it firmly. Clone size is shown for a subset of rows, as once, few, many or a class of expanded clone.

TRBD1 | TRBJ1-5 | TRBV15 | . | TGTGCCACCAGCAGCCTTACAGGGGGCAATCAGCCCCAGCATTTT | CATSSLTGGNQPQHF
. | TRBJ1-2 | TRBV19 | . | TGTGCCAGTAGTATCAGTGAGAACTATGGCTACACCTTC | CASSISENYGYTF
. | TRBJ1-2 | TRBV7-9 | . | TGTGCCAGCAGCAGCCGCAGTTTTCCATATGGCTACACCTTC | CASSSRSFPYGYTF
. | TRBJ1-2 | TRBV14 | . | TGTGCCAGCAGCCCCTCATCAGGGGCCCATGGCTACACCTTC | CASSPSSGAHGYTF
TRBD1 | TRBJ1-2 | TRBV10-2 | . | TGCGCCACCAGGGTGGAGGGGGCCTATGGCTACACCTTC | CATRVEGAYGYTF
. | TRBJ2-3 | TRBV11-2 | . | TGTGCCAGCAGCTTCGGTGAGACTGATACGCAGTATTTT | CASSFGETDTQYF
. | TRBJ2-1 | TRBV10-3 | . | TGTGCCACCCTGGACCGGGACATAGATTACAATGAGCAGTTCTTC | CATLDRDIDYNEQFF
. | TRBJ1-1 | TRBV30 | . | TGTGCCTGGACACGAGGGCAGCATAACACTGAAGCTTTCTTT | CAWTRGQHNTEAFF
TRBD1 | TRBJ1-6 | TRBV28 | . | TGTGCCAGCAGCTCGGGACAGGGAAATTCACCCCTCCACTTT | CASSSGQGNSPLHF
. | TRBJ2-7 | TRBV28 | . | TGTGCCAGCAGTTCTCAAGGGGCGCGCAACGAGCAGTACTTC | CASSSQGARNEQYF
. | TRBJ2-7 | TRBV19 | . | TGTGCCAGTAGTATAGCACTGACCTACGAGCAGTACTTC | CASSIALTYEQYF
TRBD1 | TRBJ1-3 | TRBV2 | . | TGTGCCAGCATTCGGACAGGGGCGATCTCTGGAAACACCATATATTTT | CASIRTGAISGNTIYF
. | TRBJ1-6 | TRBV10-3 | . | TGTGCCATCAGTGGAGCAGGGGATAGTAATTCACCCCTCCACTTT | CAISGAGDSNSPLHF
TRBD1 | TRBJ2-1 | TRBV18 | once | TGTGCCAGCTCATGGGGGACAGGGTACTACAATGAGCAGTTCTTC | CASSWGTGYYNEQFF
. | TRBJ1-2 | TRBV28 | . | TGTGCCGCCAAAGCGGTGACCCGTGGCTACACCTTC | CAAKAVTRGYTF
TRBD1 | TRBJ1-3 | TRBV9 | . | TGTGCCAGCAGCCCCCGGGACAGGGTCTCTGGAAACACCATATATTTT | CASSPRDRVSGNTIYF
. | TRBJ1-2 | TRBV19 | . | TGTGCCAGTAGTATCGACTGGAACTATGGCTACACCTTC | CASSIDWNYGYTF
TRBD2 | TRBJ2-1 | TRBV7-3 | . | TGTGCCAGCAGCCCCCTAGCGGGAGTTGGGAATGAGCAGTTCTTC | CASSPLAGVGNEQFF
. | TRBJ1-2 | TRBV4-3 | . | TGCGCCAGCAGCCGGGTTAGGACGGATAACTATGGCTACACCTTC | CASSRVRTDNYGYTF
. | TRBJ2-1 | TRBV5-6 | . | TGTGCCAGCAGCTTGGGGGGGCACAATGAGCAGTTCTTC | CASSLGGHNEQFF